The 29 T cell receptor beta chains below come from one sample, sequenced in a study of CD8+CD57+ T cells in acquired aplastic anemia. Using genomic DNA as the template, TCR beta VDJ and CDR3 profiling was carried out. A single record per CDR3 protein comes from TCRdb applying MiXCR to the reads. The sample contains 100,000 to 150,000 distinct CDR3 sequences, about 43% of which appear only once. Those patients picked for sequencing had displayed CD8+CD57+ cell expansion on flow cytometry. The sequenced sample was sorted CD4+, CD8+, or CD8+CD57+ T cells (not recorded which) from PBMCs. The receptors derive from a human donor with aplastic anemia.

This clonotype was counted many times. CDR3 amino acids: CASSLLAATPSLHF. CDR3 in DNA: TGCGCCAGCAGCTTGTTGGCAGCCACTCCAAGCCTCCACTTT. The chain joins TRBV5-1 to TRBJ1-6; D call uncertain. Germline V CDR1 and CDR2: SGHRS, YFSETQ. V was shortened by 1 base and J by 15 bases, with 17 bases between the two germline ends. The length of the CDR3 is 14 residues.

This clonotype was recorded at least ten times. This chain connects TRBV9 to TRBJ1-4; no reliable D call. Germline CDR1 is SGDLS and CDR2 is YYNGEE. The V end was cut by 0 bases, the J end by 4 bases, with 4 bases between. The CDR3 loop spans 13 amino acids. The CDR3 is CASSVGFNEKLFF. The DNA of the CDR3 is TGTGCCAGCAGCGTAGGTTTTAATGAAAAACTGTTTTTT.

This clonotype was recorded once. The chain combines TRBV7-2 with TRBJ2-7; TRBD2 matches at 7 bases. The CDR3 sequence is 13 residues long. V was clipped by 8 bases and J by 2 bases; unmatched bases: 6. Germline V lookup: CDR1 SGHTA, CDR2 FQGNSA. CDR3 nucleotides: TGTGCCAGCTCCCTAGCGGCCCCCTACGAGCAGTACTTC. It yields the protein CASSLAAPYEQYF.

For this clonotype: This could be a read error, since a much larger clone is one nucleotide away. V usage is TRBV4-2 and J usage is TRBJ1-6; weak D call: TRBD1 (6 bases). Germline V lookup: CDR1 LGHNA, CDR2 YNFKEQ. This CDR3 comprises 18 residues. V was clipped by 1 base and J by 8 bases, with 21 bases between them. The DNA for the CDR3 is TGTGCCAGCAGCCAAGCTTATGACAGGAACATCCATGATTCACCCCTCCACTTT. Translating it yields CASSQAYDRNIHDSPLHF.

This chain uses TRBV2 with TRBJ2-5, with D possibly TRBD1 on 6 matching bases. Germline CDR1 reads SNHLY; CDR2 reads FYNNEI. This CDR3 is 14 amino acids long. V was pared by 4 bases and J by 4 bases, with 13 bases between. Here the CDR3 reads CASSGQGRGETQYF. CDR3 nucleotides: TGTGCCAGCAGTGGGCAGGGGCGCGGAGAGACCCAGTACTTC.

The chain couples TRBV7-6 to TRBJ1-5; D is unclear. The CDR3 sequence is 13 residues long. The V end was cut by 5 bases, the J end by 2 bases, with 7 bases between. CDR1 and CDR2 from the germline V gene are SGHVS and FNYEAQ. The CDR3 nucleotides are TGTGCCAGCAGCAATGGGGGCAATCAGCCCCAGCATTTT. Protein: CASSNGGNQPQHF.

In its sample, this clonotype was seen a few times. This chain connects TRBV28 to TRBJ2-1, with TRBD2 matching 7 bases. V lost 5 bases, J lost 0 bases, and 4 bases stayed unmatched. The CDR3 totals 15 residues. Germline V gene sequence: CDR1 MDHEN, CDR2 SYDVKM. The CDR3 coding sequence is TGTGCCAGCAGTAACTCGGGGGGCTCCTACAATGAGCAGTTCTTC. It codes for CASSNSGGSYNEQFF.

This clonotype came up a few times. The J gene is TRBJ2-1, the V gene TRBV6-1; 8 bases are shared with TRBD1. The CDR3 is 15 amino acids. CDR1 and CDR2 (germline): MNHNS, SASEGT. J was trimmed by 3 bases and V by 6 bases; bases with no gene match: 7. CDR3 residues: CASSSTGTGYNEQFF. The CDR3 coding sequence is TGTGCCAGCAGCTCCACCGGGACAGGCTACAATGAGCAGTTCTTC.

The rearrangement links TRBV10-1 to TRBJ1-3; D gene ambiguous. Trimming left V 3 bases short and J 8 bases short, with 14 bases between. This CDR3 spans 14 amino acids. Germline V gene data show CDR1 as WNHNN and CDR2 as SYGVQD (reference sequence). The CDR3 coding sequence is TGCGCCAGCAGTGAACGTATGGCCCCCGACACCATATATTTT. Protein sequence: CASSERMAPDTIYF.

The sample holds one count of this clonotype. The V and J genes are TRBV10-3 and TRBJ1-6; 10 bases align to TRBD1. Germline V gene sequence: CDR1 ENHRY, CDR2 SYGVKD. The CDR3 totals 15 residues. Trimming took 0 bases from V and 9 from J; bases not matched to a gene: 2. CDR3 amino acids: CAISESTGGLSPLHF. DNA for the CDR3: TGTGCCATCAGTGAGTCGACAGGGGGCCTTTCACCCCTCCACTTT.

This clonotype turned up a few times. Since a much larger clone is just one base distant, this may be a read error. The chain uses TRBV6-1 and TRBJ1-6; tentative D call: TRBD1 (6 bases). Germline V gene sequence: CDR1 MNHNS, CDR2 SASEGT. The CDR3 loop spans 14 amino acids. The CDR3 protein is CAGRVGQINSPLHF. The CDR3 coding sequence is TGTGCCGGCAGAGTAGGACAGATTAATTCACCCCTCCACTTT.

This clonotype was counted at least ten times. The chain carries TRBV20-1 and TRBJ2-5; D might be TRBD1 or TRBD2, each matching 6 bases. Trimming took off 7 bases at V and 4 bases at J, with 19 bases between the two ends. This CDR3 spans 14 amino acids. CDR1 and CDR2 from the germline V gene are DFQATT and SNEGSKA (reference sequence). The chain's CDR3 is CSGGGPQRGETQYF. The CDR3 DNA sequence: TGCAGTGGAGGGGGGCCACAAAGGGGAGAGACCCAGTACTTC.

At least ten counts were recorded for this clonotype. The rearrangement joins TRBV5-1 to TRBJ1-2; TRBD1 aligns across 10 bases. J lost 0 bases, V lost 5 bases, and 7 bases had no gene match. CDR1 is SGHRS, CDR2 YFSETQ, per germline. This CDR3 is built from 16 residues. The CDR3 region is CASSQTGGTSNYGYTF. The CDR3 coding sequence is TGCGCCAGCAGTCAGACAGGGGGCACCTCTAACTATGGCTACACCTTC.

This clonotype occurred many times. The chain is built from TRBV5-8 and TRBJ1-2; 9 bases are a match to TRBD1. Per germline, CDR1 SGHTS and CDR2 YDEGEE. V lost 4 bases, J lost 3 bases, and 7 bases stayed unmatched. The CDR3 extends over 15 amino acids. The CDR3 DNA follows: TGTGCCAGCAGCCTAGGGACAGGGCTCCACTATGGCTACACCTTC. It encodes CASSLGTGLHYGYTF.

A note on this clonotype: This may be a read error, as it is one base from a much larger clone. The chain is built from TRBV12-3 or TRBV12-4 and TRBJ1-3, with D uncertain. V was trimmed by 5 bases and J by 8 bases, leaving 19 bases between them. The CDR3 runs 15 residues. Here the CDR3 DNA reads TGTGCCAGCAGTATAAAACAAGTTATTCGAGACACCATATATTTT. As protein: CASSIKQVIRDTIYF.

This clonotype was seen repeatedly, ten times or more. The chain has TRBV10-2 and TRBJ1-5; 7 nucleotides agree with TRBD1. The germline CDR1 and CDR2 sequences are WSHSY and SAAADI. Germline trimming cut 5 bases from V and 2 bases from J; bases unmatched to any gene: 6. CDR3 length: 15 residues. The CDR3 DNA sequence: TGCGCCAGCAGTCCCTTTGACAGGGGCAATCAGCCCCAGCATTTT. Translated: CASSPFDRGNQPQHF.

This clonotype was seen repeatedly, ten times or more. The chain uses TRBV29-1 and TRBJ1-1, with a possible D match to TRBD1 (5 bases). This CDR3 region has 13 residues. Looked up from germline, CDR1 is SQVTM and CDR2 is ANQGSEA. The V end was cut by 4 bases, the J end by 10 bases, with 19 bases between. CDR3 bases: TGCAGCGTTGTAATCCCAGGGATTCAAGGAGCTTTCTTT. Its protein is CSVVIPGIQGAFF.

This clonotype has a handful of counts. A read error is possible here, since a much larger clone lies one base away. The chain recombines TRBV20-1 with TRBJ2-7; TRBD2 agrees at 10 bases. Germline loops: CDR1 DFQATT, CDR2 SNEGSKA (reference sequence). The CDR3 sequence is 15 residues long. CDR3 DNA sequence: TGCAGTGCTAGAGATCTTCCAAGCGGGGGGGTAGAGCAGCACTTC. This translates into CSARDLPSGGVEQHF.

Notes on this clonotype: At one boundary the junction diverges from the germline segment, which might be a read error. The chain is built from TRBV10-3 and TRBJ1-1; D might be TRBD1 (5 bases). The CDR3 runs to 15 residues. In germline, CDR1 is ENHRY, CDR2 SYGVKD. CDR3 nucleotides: TGTGCCAGCAGTTTTTTCGACAGAGCGAACACTGAAGCTTTCTTT. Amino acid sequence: CASSFFDRANTEAFF.

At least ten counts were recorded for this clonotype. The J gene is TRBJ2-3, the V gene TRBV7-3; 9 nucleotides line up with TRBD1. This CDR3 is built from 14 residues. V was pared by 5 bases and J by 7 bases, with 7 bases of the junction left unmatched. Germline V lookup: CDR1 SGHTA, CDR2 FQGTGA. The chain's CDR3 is CASSPTGGRNTQYF. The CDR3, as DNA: TGTGCCAGCAGCCCGACAGGGGGTCGCAATACGCAGTATTTT.

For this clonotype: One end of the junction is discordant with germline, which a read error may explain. In DNA, the CDR3 is TGCGCCAGCAGCAAGGAGACAGGGTTTTCACCCCGCCACTTT. As protein: CASSKETGFSPRHF. The V gene is TRBV5-5, the J gene TRBJ1-6; TRBD1 matches 7 bases. CDR1 and CDR2 from the germline V gene are SGHKS and YYEKEE (reference sequence). This CDR3 is built from 14 residues.

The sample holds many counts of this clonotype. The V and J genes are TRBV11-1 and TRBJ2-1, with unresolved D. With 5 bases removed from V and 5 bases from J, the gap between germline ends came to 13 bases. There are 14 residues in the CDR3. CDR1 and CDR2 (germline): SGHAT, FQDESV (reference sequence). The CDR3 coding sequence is TGTGCCAGCAGCGCCTCTGGCAGAGACAATGAGCAGTTCTTC. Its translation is CASSASGRDNEQFF.

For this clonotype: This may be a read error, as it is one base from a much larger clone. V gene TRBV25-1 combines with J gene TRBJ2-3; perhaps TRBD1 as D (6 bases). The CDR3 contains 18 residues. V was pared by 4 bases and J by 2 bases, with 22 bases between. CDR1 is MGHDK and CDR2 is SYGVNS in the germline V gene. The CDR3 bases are TGTGCCAGCAGTGGAAATTCGAAGGGGGTCGGGGTCACAGATACGCAGTATTTT. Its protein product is CASSGNSKGVGVTDTQYF.

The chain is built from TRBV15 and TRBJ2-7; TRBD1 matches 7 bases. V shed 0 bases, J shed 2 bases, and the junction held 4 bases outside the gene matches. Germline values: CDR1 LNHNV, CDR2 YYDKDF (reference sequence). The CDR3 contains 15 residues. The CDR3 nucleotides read TGTGCCACCAGCAGAGAGTATGGGACAGCCTACGAGCAGTACTTC. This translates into CATSREYGTAYEQYF.

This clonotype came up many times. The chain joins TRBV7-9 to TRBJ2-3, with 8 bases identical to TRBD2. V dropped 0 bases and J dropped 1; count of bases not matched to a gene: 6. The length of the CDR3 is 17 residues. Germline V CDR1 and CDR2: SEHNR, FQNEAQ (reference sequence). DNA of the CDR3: TGTGCCAGCAGCTTAGCTTCGGGGGGGCAGGGCACAGATACGCAGTATTTT. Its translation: CASSLASGGQGTDTQYF.

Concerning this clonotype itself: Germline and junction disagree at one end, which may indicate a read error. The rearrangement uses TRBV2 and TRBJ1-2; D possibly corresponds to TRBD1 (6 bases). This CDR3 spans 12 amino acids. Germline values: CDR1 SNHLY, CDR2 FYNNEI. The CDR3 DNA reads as TGTGCCAGCAGGGGGGGGGCCCGTGGCTACGCCTTC. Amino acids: CASRGGARGYAF. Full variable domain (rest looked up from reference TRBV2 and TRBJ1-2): EPEVTQTPSHQVTQMGQEVILRCVPISNHLYFYWYRQILGQKVEFLVSFYNNEISEKSEIFDDQFSVERPDGSNFTLKIRSTKLEDSAMYFCASRGGARGYAFGSGTRLTVV.

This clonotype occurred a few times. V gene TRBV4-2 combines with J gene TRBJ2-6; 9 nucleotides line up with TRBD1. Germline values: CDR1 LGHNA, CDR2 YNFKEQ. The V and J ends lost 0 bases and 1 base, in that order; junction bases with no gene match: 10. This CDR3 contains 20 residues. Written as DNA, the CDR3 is TGTGCCAGCAGCCAAGAAGGCACTGGACAGGGGTTTTCTGGGGCCAACGTCCTGACTTTC. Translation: CASSQEGTGQGFSGANVLTF.

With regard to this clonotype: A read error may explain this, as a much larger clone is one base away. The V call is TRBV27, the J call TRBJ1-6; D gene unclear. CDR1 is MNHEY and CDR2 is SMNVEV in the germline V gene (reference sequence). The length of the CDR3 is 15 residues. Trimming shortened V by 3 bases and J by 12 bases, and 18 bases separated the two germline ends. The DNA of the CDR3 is TGTGCCAGCAGTTTTCTGGGGTCAGGTTATTTACCCCTCCACTTT. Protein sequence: CASSFLGSGYLPLHF.

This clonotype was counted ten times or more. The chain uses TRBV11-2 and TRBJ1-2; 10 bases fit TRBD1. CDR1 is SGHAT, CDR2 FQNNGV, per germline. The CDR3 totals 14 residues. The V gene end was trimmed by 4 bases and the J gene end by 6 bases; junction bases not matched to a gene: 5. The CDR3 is CASSSGQGIDGYTF. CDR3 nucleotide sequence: TGTGCCAGCAGCTCGGGACAGGGGATCGATGGCTACACCTTC.